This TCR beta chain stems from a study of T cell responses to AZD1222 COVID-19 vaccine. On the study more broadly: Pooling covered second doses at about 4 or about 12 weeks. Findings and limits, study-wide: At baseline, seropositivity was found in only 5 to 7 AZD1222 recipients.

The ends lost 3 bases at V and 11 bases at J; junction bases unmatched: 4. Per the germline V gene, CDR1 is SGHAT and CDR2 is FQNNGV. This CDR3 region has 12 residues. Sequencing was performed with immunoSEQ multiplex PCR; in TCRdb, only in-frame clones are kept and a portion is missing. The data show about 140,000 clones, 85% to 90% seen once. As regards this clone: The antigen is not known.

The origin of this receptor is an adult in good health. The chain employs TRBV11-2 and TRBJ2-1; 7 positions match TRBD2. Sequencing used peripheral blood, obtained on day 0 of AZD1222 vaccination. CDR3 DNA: TGTGCCAGCAGCTTTACTAGCGTTAAGCAGTTCTTC. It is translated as CASSFTSVKQFF.